This T cell receptor delta chain was sequenced in a study of γδ T cells in repeated Plasmodium falciparum infection. Turning to the study itself: Age- and gender-matched Australian children served as comparison for malaria-exposed Malian children. Each infection was followed by sampling at 21 days, plus baseline and some pre-infection draws. General study points: Many TCRgamma sequences overlapped between individuals in stable Vgamma9/Vdelta2+ repertoires.

Concerning this clone: Antigen unknown. This likely stems from a read error, as it lies one base from a far larger clone. The sample has other DNA sequences that encode this CDR3 too.

Gammadelta T cells were flow-sorted from PBMC into Vgamma9/Vdelta2+ and Vdelta2-negative populations for bulk analysis. Looked up from germline, CDR1 is TSWWSYY and CDR2 is QGS. The CDR3 loop spans 23 amino acids. Trimming took 2 bases from V and 1 from J; bases not matched to a gene: 27. TCRdb re-processed the multiplex PCR reads via CATT. This repertoire shows roughly 93,000 delta-chain clones, roughly 1.4% found once; its top ten account for around 8.1%. The sequencing input was gamma-delta T cells from blood. The receptor's source is a pool of human donors (malaria-infected and uninfected, not separated). The chain is built from TRDV1 and TRDJ1, with 8 bases identical to TRDD3. The J gene, absent from TCRdb, was called here by matching the DNA to germline. This chain's CDR3 is CALGEKSALPNYWGQRSTDKLIF. CDR3 bases: TGTGCTCTTGGGGAAAAATCGGCTCTTCCGAACTACTGGGGGCAAAGGTCCACCGATAAACTCATCTTT.